This T cell receptor beta chain was observed in a study of fetal regulatory T cell absence and autoimmunity. Study-wide results and limits: Pancreas TCRs were oligoclonally enriched versus cord blood, some clones over 85-fold.

Only in-frame clones appear in the TCRdb table, and some are missing; sequencing was by immunoSEQ multiplex PCR. The sample contains more than 90,000 clones, more than 70% of which appear only once. Points on this clone: What it binds is unknown.

Germline CDR1 and CDR2: MNHEY and SMNVEV (reference sequence). The CDR3 runs to 15 residues. The ends lost 6 bases at V and 4 bases at J; junction bases unmatched: 6. The sample taken for sequencing was pancreas tissue. The TCR originated in a male donor with IPEX syndrome. The chain employs TRBV27 and TRBJ2-3; 11 positions agree with TRBD2. The chain's CDR3 is CASRPTSGVPDTQYF. For the CDR3, the DNA is TGTGCCAGCAGGCCGACTAGCGGGGTTCCAGATACGCAGTATTTT.